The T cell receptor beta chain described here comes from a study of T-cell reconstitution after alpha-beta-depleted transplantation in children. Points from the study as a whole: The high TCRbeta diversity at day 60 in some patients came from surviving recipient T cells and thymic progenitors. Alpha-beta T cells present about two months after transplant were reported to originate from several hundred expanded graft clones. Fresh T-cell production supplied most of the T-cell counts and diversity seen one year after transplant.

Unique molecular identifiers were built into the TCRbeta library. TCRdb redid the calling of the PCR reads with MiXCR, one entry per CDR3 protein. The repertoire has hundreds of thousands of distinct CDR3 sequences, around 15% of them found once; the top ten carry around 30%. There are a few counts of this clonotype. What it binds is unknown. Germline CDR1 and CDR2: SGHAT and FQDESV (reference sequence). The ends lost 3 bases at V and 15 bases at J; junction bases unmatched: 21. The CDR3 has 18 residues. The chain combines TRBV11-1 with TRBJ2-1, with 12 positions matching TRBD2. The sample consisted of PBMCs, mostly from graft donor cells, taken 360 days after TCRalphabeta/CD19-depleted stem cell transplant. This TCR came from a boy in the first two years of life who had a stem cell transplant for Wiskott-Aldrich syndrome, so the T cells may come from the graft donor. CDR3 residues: CASSLGRGLAGSGFSSFF. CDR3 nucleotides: TGTGCCAGCAGCTTGGGGAGAGGACTAGCGGGATCAGGTTTCAGCTCGTTCTTC.